This TCR beta chain emerged from a study of shared clonotypes between healthy human individuals. At the level of the study: Three CD4 naive, three CD4 memory, two CD8 naive and one CD8 memory plate were used per donor. General study points: Donor clonotype sharing was expected to depend on sequencing depth.

Each sample came from a Caucasian adult donor living in Nashville, Tennessee. The table came from immunoSEQ multiplex PCR; TCRdb's copy has only in-frame clones and leaves some out. The table has some 1 million clones, roughly 70% seen once. The V gene end was trimmed by 5 bases and the J gene end by 10 bases; junction bases not matched to a gene: 8. Germline V CDR1 and CDR2: MRHNA, SNTAGT. The CDR3 extends over 14 amino acids. Concerning this clone itself: Its antigen is not identified.

This chain joins TRBV6-4 and TRBJ2-1; 10 bases are shared with TRBD1. This receptor was taken from a man aged 18 to 29 in good health. The sequenced sample consisted of memory CD4+ T cells sorted from blood. This sample's subset: CD45RA-negative fraction. This chain's CDR3 is CASSPNRDRGEQFF. CDR3 bases: TGTGCCAGCAGTCCTAACCGGGACAGGGGAGAGCAGTTCTTC.